Shown below are 15 T cell receptor beta chains from a single sample sequenced in a study of blood T cell repertoires in COVID-19. TCRdb's copy holds only in-frame clones and misses some; the assay was immunoSEQ multiplex PCR. The sample carries some 200,000 clones, around four fifths recorded once. The specimen sequenced was peripheral blood. Receptor source: a human donor with acute or convalescent COVID-19. The donor label of this sample is uncertain.

The rearrangement joins TRBV9 to TRBJ2-2; 11 bases are a match to TRBD2. V lost 0 bases to trimming and J lost 4 bases; unmatched junction nucleotides: 2. Germline V CDR1 and CDR2: SGDLS, YYNGEE. The CDR3 sequence is 16 residues long. This CDR3 reads CASSVDSGRGTGELFF. CDR3 DNA sequence: TGTGCCAGCAGCGTAGATAGCGGGAGGGGCACCGGGGAGCTGTTTTTT.

This chain uses TRBV15 with TRBJ1-1; a possible D gene is TRBD1 (5 bases). Trimming cost V 0 bases and J 8 bases, with 16 bases left between them. Per germline, CDR1 LNHNV and CDR2 YYDKDF (reference sequence). This CDR3 has 15 residues. The CDR3 here is CATSRDYGGATEAFF. In DNA form, the CDR3 reads TGTGCCACCAGCAGAGATTACGGAGGGGCCACCGAAGCTTTCTTT. Complete variable domain (other parts from reference TRBV15 and TRBJ1-1): DAMVIQNPRYQVTQFGKPVTLSCSQTLNHNVMYWYQQKSSQAPKLLFHYYDKDFNNEADTPDNFQSRRPNTSFCFLDIRSPGLGDTAMYLCATSRDYGGATEAFFGQGTRLTVV.

This clone was observed a few times. The chain employs TRBV19 and TRBJ1-5; TRBD1 agrees at 10 bases. The CDR3 runs 17 residues. The V and J ends lost 5 bases and 0 bases, in that order; junction bases with no gene match: 7. Germline CDR1 reads LNHDA; CDR2 reads SQIVND (reference sequence). For the CDR3, the DNA is TGTGCCAGTAGTCCACGGGGACAGGGGTATAGCAATCAGCCCCAGCATTTT. Translation: CASSPRGQGYSNQPQHF. The variable domain in full, completed from reference TRBV19 and TRBJ1-5, reads DGGITQSPKYLFRKEGQNVTLSCEQNLNHDAMYWYRQDPGQGLRLIYYSQIVNDFQKGDIAEGYSVSREKKESFPLTVTSAQKNPTAFYLCASSPRGQGYSNQPQHFGDGTRLSIL.

This sequence joins TRBV19 and TRBJ2-7, with TRBD1 matching 8 bases. With V trimmed by 0 bases and J by 4 bases, 8 bases remained unmatched. This CDR3 contains 16 residues. Germline assignment: CDR1 LNHDA and CDR2 SQIVND (reference sequence). The CDR3 coding sequence is TGTGCCAGTAGTATAGAAAGGGCAGGGGGCGCGTACGAGCAGTACTTC. Protein sequence: CASSIERAGGAYEQYF.

The DNA for the CDR3 is TGTGCCAGCAGTGAAGCGCTGGCGGGGCTAACTGAAGCTTTCTTT. This sequence encodes CASSEALAGLTEAFF. The chain uses TRBV2 and TRBJ1-1; possible D gene TRBD1, 5 bases. V lost 0 bases to trimming and J lost 5 bases, with 13 bases between them. Germline CDR1 is SNHLY and CDR2 is FYNNEI. The CDR3 contains 15 residues.

This chain connects TRBV2 to TRBJ1-5, with D perhaps TRBD1 (5 bases). V was pared by 6 bases and J by 4 bases, with 10 bases between. Germline V gives CDR1 SNHLY, CDR2 FYNNEI. This CDR3 is built from 13 residues. The chain's CDR3 is CASRQDANQPQHF. The CDR3 nucleotides read TGTGCCAGCAGACAGGACGCTAATCAGCCCCAGCATTTT.

V gene TRBV30 combines with J gene TRBJ1-5, with D possibly being TRBD1 (5 bases). Looked up from germline, CDR1 is GTSNPN and CDR2 is SVGIG (reference sequence). V was trimmed by 4 bases and J by 2 bases, leaving 12 bases between them. There are 14 residues in the CDR3. CDR3 in amino acids: CAWTFKTGNQPQHF. In DNA, the CDR3 is TGTGCCTGGACCTTTAAGACAGGCAATCAGCCCCAGCATTTT.

The V gene is TRBV15, the J gene TRBJ1-4, with D hard to call. V was pared by 0 bases and J by 0 bases, with 14 bases between. Germline values: CDR1 LNHNV, CDR2 YYDKDF (reference sequence). CDR3 length equals 18 residues. The CDR3 DNA sequence: TGTGCCACCAGCAGAGATCGGATCACCACTACAACTAATGAAAAACTGTTTTTT. Residues: CATSRDRITTTTNEKLFF.

The rearrangement joins TRBV30 to TRBJ2-2, with TRBD2 as a possible D gene (5 bases). The CDR3 sequence is 15 residues long. Germline assignment: CDR1 GTSNPN and CDR2 SVGIG (reference sequence). V was cut by 0 bases and J by 0 bases, with 8 bases left in between. In DNA, the CDR3 is TGTGCCTGGAGTGTACCGGGGACGAACACCGGGGAGCTGTTTTTT. It translates to CAWSVPGTNTGELFF.

The chain links TRBV30 to TRBJ1-5; weak D call: TRBD1 (6 bases). Germline CDR1 GTSNPN, CDR2 SVGIG (reference sequence). The CDR3 has 13 amino acids. Trimming removed 3 bases from V and 6 bases from J, with 12 bases in between. CDR3 residues: CAWRQGVGQPQHF. For the CDR3, the DNA is TGTGCCTGGAGACAGGGAGTGGGTCAGCCCCAGCATTTT.

The chain links TRBV19 to TRBJ1-2; 8 bases match TRBD1. CDR3 length equals 14 residues. The germline V gene has CDR1 LNHDA and CDR2 SQIVND (reference sequence). V trimming: 6 bases; J trimming: 4 bases; junction bases outside the gene matches: 7. CDR3 protein: CASRGDRLIYGYTF. The CDR3 bases are TGTGCCAGTAGGGGGGACAGGCTTATCTATGGCTACACCTTC.

This clone occurred once. This chain uses TRBV5-1 with TRBJ1-1; D is perhaps TRBD1 (6 bases). V lost 4 bases, J lost 5 bases, and 12 bases lay in between. This CDR3 is 13 amino acids long. Germline-derived CDR1 and CDR2 are SGHRS and YFSETQ. The CDR3 DNA reads as TGCGCCAGCAGCCGCACGCAGGGGACTGAAGCTTTCTTT. Residues: CASSRTQGTEAFF.

The chain has TRBV7-2 and TRBJ2-1, with 14 bases identical to TRBD2. CDR3 length: 16 amino acids. V shed 5 bases and J 3 bases; nucleotides not matched to a gene: 3. Per germline, CDR1 SGHTA and CDR2 FQGNSA. The DNA of the CDR3 is TGTGCCAGCAGCACTGGACTAGCGGGAGGCTACAATGAGCAGTTCTTC. This encodes CASSTGLAGGYNEQFF.

In DNA form, the CDR3 reads TGTGCCAGCAGTCCTCAGACAGGGGGAAACACTGAAGCTTTCTTT. This encodes CASSPQTGGNTEAFF. The genes are TRBV27 and TRBJ1-1, with 9 bases lining up with TRBD1. Trimming removed 5 bases from V and 2 bases from J; junction bases left unmatched: 6. CDR1 and CDR2 from the germline V gene are MNHEY and SMNVEV (reference sequence). The CDR3 has 15 amino acids.

V is TRBV5-1 and J is TRBJ2-7; no firm D call. The germline CDR1 and CDR2 sequences are SGHRS and YFSETQ. The length of the CDR3 is 15 residues. Trimming stripped 0 bases from V and 2 bases from J, with 12 bases between. The CDR3 loop is CASSLESNPAYEQYF. The CDR3 nucleotides are TGCGCCAGCAGCTTGGAATCTAACCCCGCCTACGAGCAGTACTTC.